Listed below are T cell receptor beta chains from one sample, sequenced in a study of vaccination and CD4 T cells after COVID-19. Antigens for these TCRs are unknown. TCRdb passed the PCR reads through MiXCR, listing each CDR3 protein once. Of approximately 15,000 distinct CDR3 sequences in the sample, around 24% were seen once. Sequenced input: cultured CD4+ T cells from blood. All receptors come from a human donor with COVID-19. Each CDR3 is given with its conserved first and last residue. A D gene is named only where the DNA matches it firmly. Part of the rows lack a size; the others show once, few, many or a class for expanded clones.

14	few	TRBD1	TRBV19	TRBJ1-5	TGTGCCAGTAGTATCGGGACAGTTCGTCAGCCCCAGCATTTT	CASSIGTVRQPQHF
13	.	TRBD1	TRBV10-3	TRBJ1-2	TGTGCCATCAGTGGGGACAGATACTATGGCTACACCTTC	CAISGDRYYGYTF
17	.	.	TRBV21-1	TRBJ2-3	TGTGCCAGCAGGGAACCTCCTGACAGGGGGCAAACAGATACGCAGTATTTT	CASREPPDRGQTDTQYF
14	.	.	TRBV30	TRBJ1-3	TGTGCCGGATCGGGACTTTTGGGGGGAAACACCATATATTTT	CAGSGLLGGNTIYF
15	few	.	TRBV6-5	TRBJ2-7	TGTGCCAGCAGTTCGGGTCGCGACTTTGGCTACGAGCAGTACTTC	CASSSGRDFGYEQYF
13	.	.	TRBV28	TRBJ1-1	TGTGCCAGCAGTTTACTAGGGACCGCTGAAGCTTTCTTT	CASSLLGTAEAFF
14	.	.	TRBV12-3/TRBV12-4	TRBJ2-5	TGTGCCAGCAGTTCCCCCCCGGAGAAAGAGACCCAGTACTTC	CASSSPPEKETQYF
14	few	.	TRBV7-6	TRBJ2-5	TGTGCCAGCAGCTTAGATTCAGGGCTAGAGACCCAGTACTTC	CASSLDSGLETQYF
15	medium-sized	TRBD1	TRBV20-1	TRBJ1-5	TGCAGTGCTAGAGATCGGGAGACAGGGAGTCAGCCCCAGCATTTT	CSARDRETGSQPQHF
13	few	.	TRBV5-4	TRBJ1-1	TGTGCCAGCAGCACCAGAGGTCAGCCTGAAGCTTTCTTT	CASSTRGQPEAFF
17	.	TRBD2	TRBV7-9	TRBJ2-5	TGTGCCAGCAGCCCGCGGACTAGCGGGGATGGGTTAGAGACCCAGTACTTC	CASSPRTSGDGLETQYF
15	few	TRBD1	TRBV19	TRBJ2-7	TGTGCCAGTAATAACAGGGGGGACACCACCTACGAGCAGTACTTC	CASNNRGDTTYEQYF
12	.	.	TRBV20-1	TRBJ1-2	TGCAGTGGCCGGGGAGGGAACTATGGCTACACCTTC	CSGRGGNYGYTF
12	few	.	TRBV7-2	TRBJ1-2	TGTGCCAGCAGCCAAGCAGGGGACGGCTACACCTTC	CASSQAGDGYTF
14	.	TRBD2	TRBV5-1	TRBJ2-5	TGCGCCAGCAGCCGTACTAGCGGGGCGGAGACCCAGTACTTC	CASSRTSGAETQYF
16	.	TRBD2	TRBV5-4	TRBJ2-4	TGTGCCAGCAGCCCGAGGAGCGGGGGGGCTGAAAACATTCAGTACTTC	CASSPRSGGAENIQYF
12	few	TRBD1	TRBV7-8	TRBJ1-2	TGTGCCAGCAGCCTACAGGGGGATGGCTACACCTTC	CASSLQGDGYTF
15	.	TRBD2	TRBV9	TRBJ2-1	TGTGCCAGCAGCGTAATGGGGGGACTAGTCGATGAGCAGTTCTTC	CASSVMGGLVDEQFF
15	.	TRBD2	TRBV20-1	TRBJ2-1	TGCAGTGCTAATCTCCTTAGCGGGGTTCCCAATGAGCAGTTCTTC	CSANLLSGVPNEQFF
15	medium-sized	.	TRBV7-3	TRBJ1-6	TGTGCCAGCAGCTTGCTGGGGCGGAATAATTCACCCCTCCACTTT	CASSLLGRNNSPLHF
16	few	TRBD1	TRBV5-1	TRBJ1-2	TGCGCCAGCAGCTTGGTGGGACAGGGCATCAACTATGGCTACACCTTC	CASSLVGQGINYGYTF
12	.	.	TRBV6-1	TRBJ2-2	TGTGCCAGCAGTACGTATCCAAGGGAGCTGTTTTTT	CASSTYPRELFF